The 31 T cell receptor beta chains in this list originate from one sample, sequenced in a study of a mutant IDH1 vaccine in newly diagnosed glioma. Their antigens remain unidentified. Only in-frame clones appear in the TCRdb table, and some are missing; sequencing was by immunoSEQ multiplex PCR. Here the sample spans 31,000 or so clones, 81% being singletons. Stated time point: week 35, safety follow-up. Doses of 300 ug of mutant IDH1 20-mer peptide were given with topical imiquimod. Sequenced material: PBMCs, taken from a glioma patient whose treatment included an IDH1 peptide vaccine. The receptors come from a man aged 30-40 years with glioma.

Only a few counts were recorded for this clone. V and J are TRBV29-1 and TRBJ2-7; D assignment may be TRBD1 or TRBD2 (5 bases each). The germline CDR1 and CDR2 sequences are SQVTM and ANQGSEA. The CDR3 is 12 residues long. V dropped 8 bases and J dropped 6 bases, with 17 bases sitting between them. CDR3 nucleotides: TGCAGCCTAGCCGGGGCGAGAGGCGAGCAGTACTTC. Translating gives CSLAGARGEQYF.

This clone appeared a single time. The V call is TRBV7-2, the J call TRBJ1-1, with D unclear. Germline V gene sequence: CDR1 SGHTA, CDR2 FQGNSA. This CDR3 region has 13 residues. V lost 2 bases, J lost 2 bases, and 6 bases lay in between. DNA for the CDR3: TGTGCCAGCAGCTTAAGACAAAACACTGAAGCTTTCTTT. This sequence encodes CASSLRQNTEAFF.

The rearrangement uses TRBV5-5 and TRBJ2-7; TRBD2 agrees at 12 bases. The J segment lost 2 bases and the V segment lost 4 bases, leaving 7 bases of the junction unmatched. This CDR3 spans 16 amino acids. Per germline, CDR1 SGHKS and CDR2 YYEKEE (reference sequence). In DNA form, the CDR3 reads TGTGCCAGCAGCCTGATACTAGCGGGAGGTGCCTACGAGCAGTACTTC. It translates to CASSLILAGGAYEQYF. Together with reference TRBV5-5 and TRBJ2-7, the CDR3 gives the full variable domain: DAGVTQSPTHLIKTRGQQVTLRCSPISGHKSVSWYQQVLGQGPQFIFQYYEKEERGRGNFPDRFSARQFPNYSSELNVNALLLGDSALYLCASSLILAGGAYEQYFGPGTRLTVT.

The rearrangement links TRBV7-2 to TRBJ2-7, with TRBD2 identical over 13 bases. Germline lookup yields CDR1 SGHTA and CDR2 FQGNSA. This CDR3 has 17 amino acids. V lost 5 bases, J lost 6 bases, and 13 bases stayed unmatched. CDR3 DNA: TGTGCCAGCAGCCCAGACGGACTAGCGGGAGCGGTTGGCGAGCAGTACTTC. Translated, it gives CASSPDGLAGAVGEQYF.

The J gene is TRBJ1-5, the V gene TRBV27; D is unresolved. This CDR3 has 14 residues. From germline, CDR1 is MNHEY and CDR2 SMNVEV (reference sequence). V dropped 4 bases and J dropped 3 bases, with 10 bases sitting between them. CDR3 region: CASSWAAFNQPQHF. In nucleotides, the CDR3 is TGTGCCAGCAGTTGGGCAGCCTTCAATCAGCCCCAGCATTTT.

The chain joins TRBV25-1 to TRBJ2-5; TRBD1 aligns across 7 bases. CDR3 length: 14 amino acids. The V gene's germline CDR1 is MGHDK and CDR2 SYGVNS. After removal of 3 bases from V and 0 bases from J, the junction contained 1 base not matched to a gene. The CDR3: CASSERGHQETQYF. CDR3 in DNA: TGTGCCAGCAGTGAGAGGGGGCACCAAGAGACCCAGTACTTC.

This chain uses TRBV6-6 with TRBJ1-5, with D tentatively TRBD1 (6 bases). CDR3 size: 16 residues. Per germline, CDR1 MNHNY and CDR2 SVGAGI (reference sequence). Trimming pared 8 bases from V and 0 bases from J, leaving 17 bases between. As DNA, the CDR3 is TGTGCCAGCGCCGGAGGGGGGGCTTATAGCAATCAGCCCCAGCATTTT. This encodes CASAGGGAYSNQPQHF.

This clone came up once. This rearrangement joins TRBV5-4 to TRBJ1-1; no reliable D call. The germline V gene encodes CDR1 SGHNT and CDR2 YYREEE (reference sequence). Trimming left V 1 base short and J 3 bases short, with 7 bases between. The CDR3 loop spans 13 amino acids. The CDR3 loop is CASSLLADTEAFF. Written as DNA, the CDR3 is TGTGCCAGCAGCTTGCTCGCGGACACTGAAGCTTTCTTT.

The chain couples TRBV7-6 to TRBJ2-7; a possible D gene is TRBD2 (7 bases). CDR3 length: 15 amino acids. CDR1 SGHVS and CDR2 FNYEAQ come from the germline V gene. V shed 5 bases and J shed 6 bases, with 20 bases lying between them. The CDR3 sequence: CASSSGARGGSEQYF. The CDR3 DNA is TGTGCCAGCAGCAGCGGGGCTAGGGGGGGGTCCGAGCAGTACTTC.

The V gene is TRBV7-9, the J gene TRBJ2-5; no definite D call. The J call could be wrong; TRBJ2-7 is a better fit for the DNA end. The CDR3 runs 15 residues. Per the germline V gene, CDR1 is SEHNR and CDR2 is FQNEAQ (reference sequence). CDR3 loop: CASSPTLQSSYEQYF. As DNA, the CDR3 is TGTGCCAGCAGCCCGACCCTACAGAGCTCCTACGAGCAGTACTTC.

The rearrangement uses TRBV5-4 and TRBJ1-3; the D gene is possibly TRBD1 (5 bases). This CDR3 has 14 amino acids. Germline CDR1 reads SGHNT; CDR2 reads YYREEE (reference sequence). V gave up 1 base and J gave up 2 bases, with 7 bases separating them. This CDR3 reads CASSLQGTGNTIYF. The CDR3 bases are TGTGCCAGCAGCTTGCAGGGTACTGGAAACACCATATATTTT.

The J gene is TRBJ1-4, the V gene TRBV5-1; D might be TRBD1 (6 bases). Trimming stripped 0 bases from V and 5 bases from J, with 14 bases between. The CDR3 contains 16 residues. Germline values: CDR1 SGHRS, CDR2 YFSETQ. CDR3 protein: CASSLGPTGLNEKLFF. As DNA, the CDR3 is TGCGCCAGCAGCTTGGGACCGACAGGCTTAAATGAAAAACTGTTTTTT.

A few counts support this clone. J is TRBJ1-1 and V is TRBV7-9, with D perhaps matching TRBD1 (5 bases). The V end was cut by 5 bases, the J end by 7 bases, with 14 bases between. This CDR3 comprises 13 residues. Per germline, CDR1 SEHNR and CDR2 FQNEAQ (reference sequence). The CDR3 DNA is TGTGCCAGCAGCCGAGGGGAGTATGATGAAGCTTTCTTT. Translated, it gives CASSRGEYDEAFF.

V gene TRBV25-1 combines with J gene TRBJ2-1; the match to TRBD1 covers 11 bases. This CDR3 is 15 amino acids long. After removal of 2 bases from V and 8 bases from J, the junction contained 5 bases not matched to a gene. Germline V CDR1 and CDR2: MGHDK, SYGVNS. Written as DNA, the CDR3 is TGTGCCAGCAGTGAACCGGACAGGGGGCACGATGAGCAGTTCTTC. Translated: CASSEPDRGHDEQFF.

This chain links TRBV19 with TRBJ2-5; no clear D. This CDR3 has 14 amino acids. V gave up 8 bases and J gave up 4 bases, with 17 bases separating them. Germline V gene data show CDR1 as LNHDA and CDR2 as SQIVND (reference sequence). CDR3 loop: CASGLVGGAETQYF. The CDR3 DNA is TGTGCCAGTGGGTTGGTGGGTGGAGCAGAGACCCAGTACTTC.

The rearrangement uses TRBV5-5 and TRBJ2-7; tentative D call: TRBD2 (5 bases). This CDR3 has 12 residues. V dropped 1 base and J dropped 6 bases, with 8 bases sitting between them. Germline V gene sequence: CDR1 SGHKS, CDR2 YYEKEE (reference sequence). This chain's CDR3 is CASSLIGVEQYF. For the CDR3, the DNA is TGTGCCAGCAGCTTGATCGGGGTCGAGCAGTACTTC.

The CDR3 DNA sequence: TGTGCCAGCAGTGGGACTATTGAGCAGTTCTTC. This codes for CASSGTIEQFF. The chain couples TRBV2 to TRBJ2-1; TRBD2 is a possible D gene (6 bases). The CDR3 loop spans 11 amino acids. The germline gives CDR1 SNHLY, CDR2 FYNNEI. The ends were cut back, 4 bases at V and 9 bases at J, with 7 bases in the middle.

This chain connects TRBV10-2 to TRBJ1-1; 8 nucleotides match TRBD1. V lost 7 bases to trimming and J lost 1 base; unmatched junction nucleotides: 11. Germline CDR1 WSHSY, CDR2 SAAADI. This CDR3 has 16 residues. CDR3 DNA: TGCGCCAGCAATAGACAGGGGCAGAGGGGGAACACTGAAGCTTTCTTT. It encodes CASNRQGQRGNTEAFF.

This chain connects TRBV4-1 to TRBJ2-7; either TRBD1 or TRBD2 may fit D (5 bases each). The CDR3 is made up of 15 amino acids. CDR1 and CDR2 (germline): MGHRA, YSYEKL. With 3 bases removed from V and 3 bases from J, the gap between germline ends came to 15 bases. CDR3 bases: TGCGCCAGCAGCCATCCCGGGACCACGGGCTACGAGCAGTACTTC. Amino acids: CASSHPGTTGYEQYF.

The chain recombines TRBV6-4 with TRBJ2-5; perhaps D is TRBD1 or TRBD2 (5 bases each). This CDR3 is 15 amino acids long. V lost 6 bases and J 5 bases, leaving 19 bases between the germline ends. CDR1 MRHNA and CDR2 SNTAGT come from the germline V gene. The CDR3 spells CASSPSVGGRETQYF. As DNA, the CDR3 is TGTGCCAGCAGCCCTTCAGTTGGGGGTCGGGAGACCCAGTACTTC.

The chain couples TRBV15 to TRBJ1-1; 10 bases agree with TRBD1. There are 15 residues in the CDR3. Looked up from germline, CDR1 is LNHNV and CDR2 is YYDKDF (reference sequence). The trim removed 5 bases at V and 6 bases at J, leaving 9 bases unmatched. This CDR3 is CATSDLDRGRPEAFF. The CDR3, as DNA: TGTGCCACCAGCGACCTCGACAGGGGGCGACCTGAAGCTTTCTTT. The variable domain in full, with the rest retrieved from reference TRBV15 and TRBJ1-1, is DAMVIQNPRYQVTQFGKPVTLSCSQTLNHNVMYWYQQKSSQAPKLLFHYYDKDFNNEADTPDNFQSRRPNTSFCFLDIRSPGLGDTAMYLCATSDLDRGRPEAFFGQGTRLTVV.

V usage is TRBV27 and J usage is TRBJ2-6; no definite D call. V shed 0 bases and J shed 0 bases, with 9 bases lying between them. This CDR3 has 17 amino acids. Germline CDR1 reads MNHEY; CDR2 reads SMNVEV (reference sequence). The CDR3 DNA follows: TGTGCCAGCAGTTTATCTGCAGGCGTCTCTGGGGCCAACGTCCTGACTTTC. This codes for CASSLSAGVSGANVLTF.

The chain combines TRBV4-2 with TRBJ2-1; 9 bases match TRBD2. V lost 6 bases to trimming and J lost 0 bases; unmatched junction nucleotides: 6. The CDR3 runs to 16 residues. Germline CDR1 is LGHNA and CDR2 is YNFKEQ. CDR3 nucleotide sequence: TGTGCCAGCAGTCTTAGCGGGGGTAGCTCCTACAATGAGCAGTTCTTC. Protein product: CASSLSGGSSYNEQFF.

The chain carries TRBV19 and TRBJ2-2, with TRBD2 matching 12 bases. The junction had 5 bases not matched to a gene; V was cut back by 6 bases and J by 0 bases. The CDR3 spans 17 residues. Looked up from germline, CDR1 is LNHDA and CDR2 is SQIVND (reference sequence). CDR3 sequence: CASSRLAGGANTGELFF. The CDR3 DNA sequence: TGTGCCAGTAGCCGTCTAGCGGGAGGGGCGAACACCGGGGAGCTGTTTTTT.

The chain joins TRBV5-4 to TRBJ2-3, with a possible D match to TRBD2 (5 bases). V lost 2 bases and J 2 bases, leaving 9 bases between the germline ends. Looked up from germline, CDR1 is SGHNT and CDR2 is YYREEE (reference sequence). The CDR3 contains 14 residues. DNA of the CDR3: TGTGCCAGCAGCTTTGGACTCGACACAGATACGCAGTATTTT. Encoded protein: CASSFGLDTDTQYF.

The chain uses TRBV4-1 and TRBJ2-7, with 8 bases lining up with TRBD1. The CDR3 is 16 amino acids. V was pared by 1 base and J by 4 bases, with 9 bases of the junction left unmatched. Germline-derived CDR1 and CDR2 are MGHRA and YSYEKL. CDR3 residues: CASSQGGTGWSYEQYF. In DNA, the CDR3 is TGCGCCAGCAGCCAAGGTGGGACAGGTTGGAGTTACGAGCAGTACTTC.

The V gene is TRBV27, the J gene TRBJ2-3; D gene unclear. Per the germline V gene, CDR1 is MNHEY and CDR2 is SMNVEV (reference sequence). V was clipped by 5 bases and J by 3 bases, with 9 bases between them. The length of the CDR3 is 13 residues. The CDR3 DNA follows: TGTGCCAGCAGTCCAACCAAGACAGATACGCAGTATTTT. Protein sequence: CASSPTKTDTQYF.

J is TRBJ1-2 and V is TRBV7-2, with no clear D. V was cut by 5 bases and J by 5 bases, with 15 bases left in between. The CDR3 is 14 amino acids. The germline V gene has CDR1 SGHTA and CDR2 FQGNSA. The CDR3 loop is CASSPGRPSYGYTF. The CDR3 nucleotides are TGTGCCAGCAGCCCCGGGCGGCCGAGTTATGGCTACACCTTC.

J is TRBJ1-1 and V is TRBV11-2, with D unresolved. The germline V gene encodes CDR1 SGHAT and CDR2 FQNNGV. The V end lost 0 bases, the J end lost 1 base, and 3 bases lay between the germline ends. This CDR3 has 13 amino acids. DNA for the CDR3: TGTGCCAGCAGCTTAGACCCGAACACTGAAGCTTTCTTT. It is translated as CASSLDPNTEAFF.

The V call is TRBV5-8, the J call TRBJ2-7; D remains unclear. Trimming shortened V by 8 bases and J by 3 bases, and 9 bases separated the two germline ends. Germline CDR1 and CDR2: SGHTS and YDEGEE. The CDR3 is 11 amino acids. Here the CDR3 reads CASQDIYEQYF. The CDR3 bases are TGTGCCAGTCAAGACATCTACGAGCAGTACTTC. Together with reference TRBV5-8 and TRBJ2-7, the CDR3 gives the full variable domain: EAGVTQSPTHLIKTRGQQATLRCSPISGHTSVYWYQQALGLGLQFLLWYDEGEERNRGNFPPRFSGRQFPNYSSELNVNALELEDSALYLCASQDIYEQYFGPGTRLTVT.

This rearrangement joins TRBV13 to TRBJ1-1; TRBD1 agrees at 12 bases. J was trimmed by 5 bases and V by 11 bases; bases with no gene match: 12. The CDR3 is made up of 15 amino acids. From germline, CDR1 is PRHDT and CDR2 FYEKMQ (reference sequence). The CDR3 DNA follows: TGTGCCTCTCCCCCCCGGGACAGGGGGCATACTGAAGCTTTCTTT. Amino acids: CASPPRDRGHTEAFF.